The present TCR beta chain was sequenced within a study of human T cells and chemical hapten exposure. Looking at the study overall: Patients, chiefly female, had alopecia areata, totalis or universalis.

This sample's time point: patch test 1, 2 weeks after DPC sensitization. The treatment here: therapeutic diphenylcyclopropenone sensitization with weekly scalp DPC. The CDR3 consists of 14 residues. The germline V gene encodes CDR1 MNHEY and CDR2 SVGEGT. Trimming removed 5 bases from V and 5 bases from J; junction bases left unmatched: 6. TCRdb processed the RACE reads anew with MiXCR; each CDR3 protein has one entry. The data hold 150,000 to 200,000 distinct CDR3 sequences, with roughly 15% observed a single time. Sequenced here: whole blood, sampled in connection with sensitization to the hapten diphenylcyclopropenone (DPC). This chain links TRBV6-2 or TRBV6-3 with TRBJ2-7; the match to TRBD2 covers 10 bases. The clonotype was recovered from a woman aged 25 to 39 with alopecia areata. Some clones in this sample may be carry-over from other donors' samples. This CDR3 is CASSALAGVHEQYF. For the CDR3, the DNA is TGTGCCAGCAGTGCCCTAGCGGGAGTCCACGAGCAGTACTTC.